The 5 T cell receptor beta chains below all came from one sample that was sequenced in a study of blood T cell repertoires in COVID-19. TCRdb's table, derived via immunoSEQ multiplex PCR, lists solely in-frame clones and lacks some. The table lists about 98,000 clones, roughly 87% of them singletons. The sequencing input was peripheral blood. Source of these receptors: a man between 65 and 85 years old with acute or convalescent COVID-19.

The J gene is TRBJ1-1, the V gene TRBV23-1, with D possibly matching TRBD1 (5 bases). TRBV23-1 is an ORF, with its function uncertain. The V gene lost 3 bases and the J gene lost 1 base, with 15 bases spanning the gap. The CDR3 extends over 16 amino acids. The CDR3 reads CASSQFPGGGNTEAFF. The CDR3 region has the DNA TGCGCCAGCAGTCAGTTCCCGGGGGGTGGGAACACTGAAGCTTTCTTT.

This chain joins TRBV24-1 and TRBJ1-2, with D perhaps matching TRBD1 (5 bases). Germline values: CDR1 KGHDR, CDR2 SFDVKD. The CDR3 is 17 amino acids. Trimming removed 3 bases at V and 5 bases at J, with 21 bases between. CDR3 nucleotides: TGTGCCACCAGTGATCCGCCGGGCAGGGAAGGACGGTATGGCTACACCTTC. It encodes CATSDPPGREGRYGYTF.

The chain combines TRBV24-1 with TRBJ2-5; 10 bases are a match to TRBD1. In germline, CDR1 is KGHDR, CDR2 SFDVKD. V was clipped by 5 bases and J by 5 bases; unmatched bases: 7. The CDR3 runs to 15 residues. The CDR3, as DNA: TGTGCCACCAGTGCCTCGACAGGGGGCAGTGAGACCCAGTACTTC. It translates to CATSASTGGSETQYF.

The chain is built from TRBV6-4 and TRBJ2-7, with TRBD1 identical over 9 bases. This CDR3 has 16 residues. Trimming took 3 bases from V and 7 from J; bases not matched to a gene: 13. In germline, CDR1 is MRHNA, CDR2 SNTAGT. The CDR3 region is CASSECFRDRDFEQYF. DNA of the CDR3: TGTGCCAGCAGTGAATGCTTCAGGGACAGGGATTTTGAGCAGTACTTC.

CDR3 DNA sequence: TGTGCCAGCAGCTCGGCTGCGGAAACAGATACGCAGTATTTT. It translates to CASSSAAETDTQYF. This chain links TRBV13 with TRBJ2-3, with no clear D. V lost 4 bases and J lost 3, with 11 bases in between. The CDR3 has 14 amino acids. Germline CDR1 reads PRHDT; CDR2 reads FYEKMQ (reference sequence).